This T cell receptor beta chain emerged from a study of cytomegalovirus exposure and HLA in healthy donors. Whole-study results and caveats: Links to common viral pathogens appeared, in a later analysis, for several of the most significant clusters. A likely sequencing artifact accounted for one observed cluster of highly shared sequence variants. Presence/absence results assume similar sequencing depth per donor, which may not hold.

Comment on this clone: The antigen remains undetermined.

This CDR3 region has 16 residues. Germline values: CDR1 SGDLS, CDR2 YYNGEE. V was pared by 0 bases and J by 7 bases, with 8 bases of the junction left unmatched. Primers included in the PCR were 60 Vbeta and 13 Jbeta primers. This table comes from immunoSEQ multiplex PCR, and its TCRdb copy is limited to in-frame clones, with some not included. The sample contains 96,000 or so clones, 60% to 75% of which appear only once. The chain joins TRBV9 to TRBJ2-1; 9 positions agree with TRBD2. The receptor comes from a female donor in good health and CMV-seropositive. Sequenced sample: PBMCs. CDR3 in amino acids: CASSVEGGTSFNEQFF. The DNA for the CDR3 is TGTGCCAGCAGCGTAGAGGGGGGGACTAGCTTTAATGAGCAGTTCTTC.